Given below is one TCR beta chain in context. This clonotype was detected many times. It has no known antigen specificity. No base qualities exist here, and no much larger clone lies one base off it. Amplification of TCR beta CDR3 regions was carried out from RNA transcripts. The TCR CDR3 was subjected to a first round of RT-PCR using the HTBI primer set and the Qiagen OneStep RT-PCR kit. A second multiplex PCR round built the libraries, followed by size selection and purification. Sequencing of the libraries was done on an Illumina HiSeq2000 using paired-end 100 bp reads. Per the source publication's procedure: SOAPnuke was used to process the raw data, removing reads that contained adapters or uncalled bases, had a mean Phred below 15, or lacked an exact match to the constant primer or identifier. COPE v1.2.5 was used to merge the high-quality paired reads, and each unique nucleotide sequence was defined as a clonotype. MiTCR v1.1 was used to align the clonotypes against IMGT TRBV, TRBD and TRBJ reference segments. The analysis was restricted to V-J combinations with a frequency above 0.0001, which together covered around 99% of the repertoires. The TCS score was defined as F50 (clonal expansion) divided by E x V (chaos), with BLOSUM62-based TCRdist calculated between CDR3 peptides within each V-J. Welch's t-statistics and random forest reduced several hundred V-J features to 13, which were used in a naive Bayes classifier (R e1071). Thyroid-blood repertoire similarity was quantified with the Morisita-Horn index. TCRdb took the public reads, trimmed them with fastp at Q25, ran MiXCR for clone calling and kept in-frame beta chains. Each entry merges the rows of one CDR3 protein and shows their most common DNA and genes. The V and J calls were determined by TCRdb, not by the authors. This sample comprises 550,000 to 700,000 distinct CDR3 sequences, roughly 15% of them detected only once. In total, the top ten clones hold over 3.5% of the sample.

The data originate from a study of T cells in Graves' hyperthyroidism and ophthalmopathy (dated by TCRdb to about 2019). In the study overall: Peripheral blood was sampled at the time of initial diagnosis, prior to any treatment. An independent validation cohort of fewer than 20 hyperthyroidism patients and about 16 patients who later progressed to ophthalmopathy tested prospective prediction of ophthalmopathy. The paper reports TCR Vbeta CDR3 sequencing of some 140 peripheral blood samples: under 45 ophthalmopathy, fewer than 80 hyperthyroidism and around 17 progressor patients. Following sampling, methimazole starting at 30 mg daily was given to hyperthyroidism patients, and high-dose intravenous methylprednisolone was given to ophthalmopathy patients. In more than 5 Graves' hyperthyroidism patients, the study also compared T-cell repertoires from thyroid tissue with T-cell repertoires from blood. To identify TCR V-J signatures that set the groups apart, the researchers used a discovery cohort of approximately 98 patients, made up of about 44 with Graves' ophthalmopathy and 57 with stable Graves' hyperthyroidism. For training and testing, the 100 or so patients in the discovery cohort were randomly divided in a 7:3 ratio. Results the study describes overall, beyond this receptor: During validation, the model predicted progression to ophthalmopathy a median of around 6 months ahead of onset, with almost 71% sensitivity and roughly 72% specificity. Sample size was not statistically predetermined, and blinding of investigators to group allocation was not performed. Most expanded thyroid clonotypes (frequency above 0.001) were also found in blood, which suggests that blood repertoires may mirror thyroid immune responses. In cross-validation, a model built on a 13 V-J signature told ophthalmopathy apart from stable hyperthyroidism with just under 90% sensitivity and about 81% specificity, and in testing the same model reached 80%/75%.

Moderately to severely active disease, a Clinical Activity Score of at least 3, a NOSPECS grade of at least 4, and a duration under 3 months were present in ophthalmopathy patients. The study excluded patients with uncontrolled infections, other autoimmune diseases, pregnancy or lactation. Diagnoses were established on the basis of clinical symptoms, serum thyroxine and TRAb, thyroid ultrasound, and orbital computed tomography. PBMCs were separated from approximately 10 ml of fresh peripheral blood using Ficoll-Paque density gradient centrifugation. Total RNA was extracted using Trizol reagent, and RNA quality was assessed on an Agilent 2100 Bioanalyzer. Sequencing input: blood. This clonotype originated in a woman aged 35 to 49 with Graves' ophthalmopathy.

The nucleotide sequence reads as follows: TGTGCCAGCAGCTTTGCGGGACCCACCGGGGAGCTGTTTTTT. Translated, it gives CASSFAGPTGELFF. The chain links TRBV7-9 with TRBJ2-2, with a tentative D gene TRBD2 over 6 matching bases. The CDR3 starts with the cysteine, ends with the phenylalanine, and has 14 residues. CDR3 DNA only is kept here, 42 bases in frame from base 1. The germline ends are 9 bases apart after V is trimmed by 3 bases and J by 4 bases. The germline V gene (reference sequence) yields SEHNR for CDR1 and FQNEAQ for CDR2.